One sample yielded the 15 T cell receptor beta chains listed below, sequenced in a study of human T cells and chemical hapten exposure (TCRdb year 2021). The intended sense of this specimen's time point label: pre-sensitization, week 0. Taken with the paper, the label for treatment or condition translates to: therapeutic diphenylcyclopropenone sensitization with weekly scalp DPC. Libraries were made using RACE. The data were produced on a NextSeq 500. TCRdb cleaned the public reads at Q25 with fastp, built clones with MiXCR and kept in-frame beta chains. CDR3 protein sequences are deduplicated, and each keeps its most common genes and DNA. This sample holds around 300,000 distinct CDR3 sequences; roughly 7.7% were observed only once. More than 0.95% of the sample is taken by the ten largest. The sequenced sample was whole blood, obtained in connection with sensitization to the hapten diphenylcyclopropenone (DPC). These receptors all stem from a man aged 18 to 29 with alopecia areata. Some clones in this sample may be carry-over from other donors' samples.

The genes are TRBV29-1 and TRBJ2-6; 11 positions agree with TRBD1. The CDR3 runs to 16 residues. CDR1 and CDR2 from the germline V gene are SQVTM and ANQGSEA. V was clipped by 6 bases and J by 0 bases; unmatched bases: 4. The CDR3 DNA sequence: TGCAGCGTCGTTGGGACAGGGGGCTCTGGGGCCAACGTCCTGACTTTC. Encoded protein: CSVVGTGGSGANVLTF.

This clonotype was observed a handful of times. The chain recombines TRBV12-3 or TRBV12-4 with TRBJ2-1; 8 nucleotides match TRBD1. CDR3 length equals 14 residues. Trimming cost V 5 bases and J 6 bases; bases outside gene matches: 6. CDR3 residues: CASSPTGAGNEQFF. The CDR3 coding sequence is TGTGCCAGCAGTCCGACAGGGGCTGGCAATGAGCAGTTCTTC.

This clonotype turned up a few times. This chain links TRBV7-9 with TRBJ1-2; TRBD1 agrees at 8 bases. The ends lost 5 bases at V and 8 bases at J; junction bases unmatched: 7. Germline-derived CDR1 and CDR2 are SEHNR and FQNEAQ (reference sequence). The CDR3 is 13 amino acids. As DNA, the CDR3 is TGTGCCAGCAGCCGGACAGGGAGAAAAGGCTACACCTTC. This encodes CASSRTGRKGYTF.

The rearrangement joins TRBV27 to TRBJ1-5, with D hard to call. V dropped 3 bases and J dropped 0 bases, with 9 bases sitting between them. The germline V gene has CDR1 MNHEY and CDR2 SMNVEV (reference sequence). This CDR3 comprises 15 residues. CDR3 sequence: CASSLDPNSNQPQHF. In DNA form, the CDR3 reads TGTGCCAGCAGTTTGGACCCTAATAGCAATCAGCCCCAGCATTTT.

A few counts support this clonotype. The gene calls are TRBV7-9 and TRBJ2-3; D tentatively fits TRBD1 or TRBD2 (5 bases each). The CDR3 is 14 residues long. Germline V gene sequence: CDR1 SEHNR, CDR2 FQNEAQ (reference sequence). The ends were cut back, 5 bases at V and 4 bases at J, with 13 bases in the middle. In DNA form, the CDR3 reads TGTGCCAGCAGCCACGGGACGGATCCAGATACGCAGTATTTT. Protein: CASSHGTDPDTQYF.

The V call is TRBV2, the J call TRBJ1-6, with unresolved D. Germline values: CDR1 SNHLY, CDR2 FYNNEI. Trimming stripped 3 bases from V and 0 bases from J, with 15 bases between. This CDR3 has 18 amino acids. The CDR3 is CASSEPLERPSYNSPLHF. In nucleotides, the CDR3 is TGTGCCAGCAGTGAGCCGCTGGAACGGCCCTCCTATAATTCACCCCTCCACTTT.

This clonotype was seen only a few times. This chain joins TRBV28 and TRBJ1-5, with 8 bases matching TRBD1. V trimming: 6 bases; J trimming: 6 bases; junction bases outside the gene matches: 10. Germline assignment: CDR1 MDHEN and CDR2 SYDVKM. The CDR3 contains 15 residues. CDR3 residues: CASRSSGTGGQPQHF. The CDR3, as DNA: TGTGCCAGCAGATCGTCCGGGACAGGAGGTCAGCCCCAGCATTTT.

This clonotype appeared many times. This chain joins TRBV27 and TRBJ2-4; D is tentatively TRBD1 or TRBD2 (5 bases each). Germline CDR1 and CDR2: MNHEY and SMNVEV (reference sequence). CDR3 length equals 15 residues. V lost 2 bases, J lost 7 bases, and 15 bases lay in between. CDR3 region: CASSLIPPEGNIQYF. The CDR3 region has the DNA TGTGCCAGCAGTTTAATTCCGCCCGAGGGGAACATTCAGTACTTC.

This clonotype appeared a few times. The rearrangement uses TRBV6-6 and TRBJ1-1; 8 bases match TRBD1. From germline, CDR1 is MNHNY and CDR2 SVGAGI (reference sequence). This CDR3 is built from 17 residues. J was trimmed by 0 bases and V by 4 bases; bases with no gene match: 10. As DNA, the CDR3 is TGTGCCAGCAGTTGGTTCCAAAGGACAGGGTTGAACACTGAAGCTTTCTTT. Its translation: CASSWFQRTGLNTEAFF.

This clonotype was picked up many times. The CDR3 DNA reads as TGCGCCAGCAGGACAGGAACAGATACGCAGTATTTT. Amino acids: CASRTGTDTQYF. This chain joins TRBV4-3 and TRBJ2-3; the D gene is possibly TRBD1 (6 bases). The CDR3 extends over 12 amino acids. V shed 6 bases and J shed 3 bases, with 7 bases lying between them. Per germline, CDR1 LGHNA and CDR2 YSLEER.

CDR3 residues: CASSLGEVTSYEQYF. CDR3 coding DNA: TGCGCCAGCAGCTTAGGGGAGGTAACCTCCTACGAGCAGTACTTC. The chain couples TRBV5-1 to TRBJ2-7, with D possibly matching TRBD2 (6 bases). This CDR3 region has 15 residues. CDR1 and CDR2 from the germline V gene are SGHRS and YFSETQ. V lost 2 bases, J lost 0 bases, and 12 bases lay in between.

V and J are TRBV7-2 and TRBJ1-1; D is perhaps TRBD1 (5 bases). The CDR3 is 14 residues long. CDR1 is SGHTA, CDR2 FQGNSA, per germline. Trimming took off 6 bases at V and 6 bases at J, with 17 bases between the two ends. In DNA form, the CDR3 reads TGTGCCAGCAGATGGAGCACAGGTATTTCTGAAGCTTTCTTT. Its protein is CASRWSTGISEAFF.

This clonotype appeared a few times. V is TRBV7-8 and J is TRBJ1-4; maybe TRBD1 (5 bases). Germline V gives CDR1 SGHVS, CDR2 FQNEAQ. Trimming took off 1 base at V and 8 bases at J, with 14 bases between the two ends. There are 15 residues in the CDR3. The CDR3 DNA follows: TGTGCCAGCAGCTTAGGAAGTTCGGACAACGAAAAACTGTTTTTT. Its protein is CASSLGSSDNEKLFF.

The CDR3 sequence: CASSQSGGWTGELFF. DNA of the CDR3: TGTGCCAGCAGCCAAAGCGGGGGTTGGACCGGGGAGCTGTTTTTT. V and J are TRBV14 and TRBJ2-2; 8 positions match TRBD2. Germline CDR1 SGHDN, CDR2 FVKESK. CDR3 length: 15 amino acids. V shed 2 bases, J shed 5 bases, and the junction held 4 bases outside the gene matches.

Remarks on this clonotype: This may be a read error: a much more frequent sequence differs by one nucleotide. This chain links TRBV2 with TRBJ2-1, with 11 bases identical to TRBD2. Germline assignment: CDR1 SNHLY and CDR2 FYNNEI. Unmatched junction bases numbered 0, after V lost 2 bases and J lost 3 bases. The CDR3 runs 15 residues. The CDR3 loop reads CASSETSGGYNEQFF. In DNA form, the CDR3 reads TGTGCCAGCAGTGAAACTAGCGGGGGCTACAATGAGCAGTTCTTC. Drawing the rest from reference TRBV2 and TRBJ2-1, the complete variable domain is EPEVTQTPSHQVTQMGQEVILRCVPISNHLYFYWYRQILGQKVEFLVSFYNNEISEKSEIFDDQFSVERPDGSNFTLKIRSTKLEDSAMYFCASSETSGGYNEQFFGPGTRLTVL.